These T cell receptor beta chains were read from a single sample in a study of blood T cell repertoires in COVID-19. This table comes from immunoSEQ multiplex PCR, and its TCRdb copy is limited to in-frame clones, with some not included. Among 70,000 to 80,000 clones listed, approximately 90% were seen once. Sequences were obtained from peripheral blood. These TCRs come from a woman aged 55-69 years with active COVID-19. CDR3s include the opening cysteine and the closing phenylalanine or tryptophan. D genes are given only for firm matches.

TRBD1	TRBV30	TRBJ1-5	TGTGCCTGGAACCAGGGGGGCAATCAGCCCCAGCATTTT	CAWNQGGNQPQHF
.	TRBV7-8	TRBJ1-5	TGTGCCAGCAGCTTTTCGGGAGGTAATCAGCCCCAGCATTTT	CASSFSGGNQPQHF
.	TRBV5-1	TRBJ2-3	TGCGCCAGCACCCCGGGGACTAGCACAGATACGCAGTATTTT	CASTPGTSTDTQYF
TRBD2	TRBV18	TRBJ2-3	TGTGCCAGCTCACCAAAGCCGGGACTAGCGAGCACAGATACGCAGTATTTT	CASSPKPGLASTDTQYF
TRBD1	TRBV5-1	TRBJ2-1	TGCGCCAGCAGCTCCGACAGGGGCAATGAGCAGTTCTTC	CASSSDRGNEQFF
.	TRBV30	TRBJ1-3	TGTGCCTGGAGTGATTGGACATCCTCTGGAAACACCATATATTTT	CAWSDWTSSGNTIYF
.	TRBV19	TRBJ2-5	TGTGCCAGTAGTCTCCGATTCAGACAATCTGAGACCCAGTACTTC	CASSLRFRQSETQYF
TRBD2	TRBV10-3	TRBJ2-3	TGTGCCATCAGTGAACGTAGCGGGGATAGCACAGATACGCAGTATTTT	CAISERSGDSTDTQYF
.	TRBV27	TRBJ2-1	TGTGCCAGCAGGAAAAGCGGTACAACCTACAATGAGCAGTTCTTC	CASRKSGTTYNEQFF
TRBD1	TRBV3-1/TRBV3-2	TRBJ2-7	TGTGCCAGCAGCCGGTACCCGCCGGGACAGGGTCCCTACGAGCAGTACTTC	CASSRYPPGQGPYEQYF